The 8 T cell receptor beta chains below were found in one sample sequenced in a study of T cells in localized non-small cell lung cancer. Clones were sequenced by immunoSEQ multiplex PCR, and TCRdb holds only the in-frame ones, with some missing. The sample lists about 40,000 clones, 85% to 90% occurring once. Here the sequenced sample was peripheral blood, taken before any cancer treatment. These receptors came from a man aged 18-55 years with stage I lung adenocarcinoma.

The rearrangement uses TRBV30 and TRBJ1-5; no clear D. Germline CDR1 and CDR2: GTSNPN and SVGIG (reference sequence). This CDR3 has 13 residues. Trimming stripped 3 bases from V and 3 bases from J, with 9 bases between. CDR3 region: CAWSRQDNQPQHF. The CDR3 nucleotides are TGTGCCTGGAGCCGACAAGACAATCAGCCCCAGCATTTT.

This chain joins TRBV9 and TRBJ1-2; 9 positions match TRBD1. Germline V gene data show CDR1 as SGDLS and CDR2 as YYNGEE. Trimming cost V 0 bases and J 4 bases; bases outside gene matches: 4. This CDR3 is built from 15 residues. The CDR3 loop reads CASSVGGQGFYGYTF. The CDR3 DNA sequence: TGTGCCAGCAGCGTAGGGGGACAGGGTTTCTATGGCTACACCTTC.

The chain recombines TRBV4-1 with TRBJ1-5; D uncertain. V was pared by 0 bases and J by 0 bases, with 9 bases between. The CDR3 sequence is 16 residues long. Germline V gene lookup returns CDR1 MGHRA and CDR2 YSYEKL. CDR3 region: CASSQDNAYSNQPQHF. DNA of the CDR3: TGCGCCAGCAGCCAAGATAACGCCTATAGCAATCAGCCCCAGCATTTT.

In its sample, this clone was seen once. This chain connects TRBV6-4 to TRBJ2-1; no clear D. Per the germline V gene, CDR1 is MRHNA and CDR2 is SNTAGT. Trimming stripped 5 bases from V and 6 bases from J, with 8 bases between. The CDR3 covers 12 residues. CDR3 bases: TGTGCCAGCAGTAGACGTGTCAATGAGCAGTTCTTC. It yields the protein CASSRRVNEQFF.

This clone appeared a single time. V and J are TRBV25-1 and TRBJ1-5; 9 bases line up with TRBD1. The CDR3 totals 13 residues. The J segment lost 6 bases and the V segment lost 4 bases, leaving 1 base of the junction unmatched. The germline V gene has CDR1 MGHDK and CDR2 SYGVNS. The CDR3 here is CASSGQGGQPQHF. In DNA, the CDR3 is TGTGCCAGCAGTGGACAGGGGGGTCAGCCCCAGCATTTT. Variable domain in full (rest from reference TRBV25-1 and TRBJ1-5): EADIYQTPRYLVIGTGKKITLECSQTMGHDKMYWYQQDPGMELHLIHYSYGVNSTEKGDLSSESTVSRIRTEHFPLTLESARPSHTSQYLCASSGQGGQPQHFGDGTRLSIL.

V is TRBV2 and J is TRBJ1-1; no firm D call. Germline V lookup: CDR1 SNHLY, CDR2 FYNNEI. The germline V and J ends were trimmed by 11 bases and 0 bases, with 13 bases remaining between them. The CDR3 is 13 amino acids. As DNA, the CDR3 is TGTGCCGGTAGGACTGAAATGAACACTGAAGCTTTCTTT. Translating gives CAGRTEMNTEAFF.

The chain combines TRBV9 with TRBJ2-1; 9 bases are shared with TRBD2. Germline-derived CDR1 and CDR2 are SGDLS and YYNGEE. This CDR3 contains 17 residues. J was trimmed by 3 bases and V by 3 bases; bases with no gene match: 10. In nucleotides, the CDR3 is TGTGCCAGCAGCGCCTCCCAGCGGGGGGATTTCTACAATGAGCAGTTCTTC. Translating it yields CASSASQRGDFYNEQFF.

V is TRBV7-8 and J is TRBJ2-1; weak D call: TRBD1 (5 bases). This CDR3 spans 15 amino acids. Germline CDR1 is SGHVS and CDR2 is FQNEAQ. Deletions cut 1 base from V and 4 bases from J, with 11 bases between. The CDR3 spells CASSLGTYGYNEQFF. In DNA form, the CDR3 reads TGTGCCAGCAGCTTAGGGACATACGGATACAATGAGCAGTTCTTC.